One T cell receptor (beta chain) is described in this entry. The data stem from a study of blood T cells in healthy people across ages. Germline V gives CDR1 SGHAT, CDR2 FQNNGV. V was clipped by 8 bases and J by 6 bases, with 14 bases between them. The CDR3 runs 14 residues. Alongside a J-beta primer mix, a sample-barcoded 5' primer served in a second PCR lasting about 7 to 12 cycles. TCRdb re-called the 5' RACE reads through MiXCR, storing one row per CDR3 protein. The sample lists 1.5 million to 2 million distinct CDR3 sequences, 40% to 55% occurring once. This sequence was found in a middle-aged woman in good health. The sequenced material came from blood. The V call is TRBV11-2, the J call TRBJ1-6; a weak D match, TRBD1 (6 bases). Here the CDR3 DNA reads TGTGCCAGCGCCGAGGACAGCGCTAATTCACCCCTCCACTTT. It yields the protein CASAEDSANSPLHF.